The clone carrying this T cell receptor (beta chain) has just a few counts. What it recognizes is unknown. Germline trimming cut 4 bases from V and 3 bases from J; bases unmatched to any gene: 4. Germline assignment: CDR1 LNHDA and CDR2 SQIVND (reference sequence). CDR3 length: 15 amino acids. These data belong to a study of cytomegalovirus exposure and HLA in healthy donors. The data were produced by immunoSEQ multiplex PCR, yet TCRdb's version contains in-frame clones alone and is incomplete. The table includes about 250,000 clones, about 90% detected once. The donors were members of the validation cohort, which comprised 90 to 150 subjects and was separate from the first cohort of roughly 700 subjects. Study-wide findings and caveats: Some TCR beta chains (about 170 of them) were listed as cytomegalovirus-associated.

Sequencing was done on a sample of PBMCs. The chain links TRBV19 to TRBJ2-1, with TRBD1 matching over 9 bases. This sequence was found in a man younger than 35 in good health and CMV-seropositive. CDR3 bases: TGTGCCAGTAGTACGGGACAGGGCATCTACAATGAGCAGTTCTTC. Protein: CASSTGQGIYNEQFF.